This T cell receptor beta chain comes out of a study of blood T cell repertoires in COVID-19. Study background: The samples span acute and convalescent COVID-19 from the United States, Italy and Spain. PBMCs, B-cell-depleted T cells, or T cells provided the cDNA or gDNA that made up the material.

In the authors' methods: How many nucleated cells were present was estimated from reference gene primer amplification. Profiled with immunoSEQ multiplex PCR; TCRdb holds only in-frame clones, not every one. V and J calls plus clone size are reproduced from that table; the DNA served to infer D and trimming. The sample includes some 80,000 clones, about four fifths seen only once; the top ten take approximately 44%. Sequencing input: peripheral blood. The origin of this receptor is a man of 80 years or more with acute or convalescent COVID-19.

CDR3 residues: CATSRGNRGQADTQYF. The DNA of the CDR3 is TGTGCCACCAGCAGAGGCAACAGGGGGCAGGCAGATACGCAGTATTTT. The rearrangement uses TRBV15 and TRBJ2-3; TRBD1 agrees at 9 bases. J was trimmed by 4 bases and V by 1 base; bases with no gene match: 6. This CDR3 has 16 residues. Looked up from germline, CDR1 is LNHNV and CDR2 is YYDKDF (reference sequence).